One and the same sample provided the 18 T cell receptor beta chains below, sequenced in a study of blood T cells in healthy people across ages. Together with a sample-barcoded 5' primer, a J-beta primer mix was included in a second PCR lasting about 7 to 11 cycles. From the 5' RACE reads, TCRdb called clonotypes with MiXCR, one entry per CDR3 protein. The sample yields some 1.5 million distinct CDR3 sequences, roughly 43% seen once. Specimen: blood. All receptors derive from a woman aged 18-35 years in good health.

As DNA, the CDR3 is TGCGCCAGCAGCTTGTCGGATAACTATGGCTACACCTTC. Residues: CASSLSDNYGYTF. The rearrangement uses TRBV5-1 and TRBJ1-2; D unclear. The germline gives CDR1 SGHRS, CDR2 YFSETQ. The CDR3 is made up of 13 amino acids. V gave up 1 base and J gave up 1 base, with 5 bases separating them.

This clonotype was seen a few times. The chain joins TRBV28 to TRBJ1-2; D is undetermined. This CDR3 spans 14 amino acids. The V and J ends lost 4 bases and 5 bases respectively, with 14 bases between them. Germline V gene data show CDR1 as MDHEN and CDR2 as SYDVKM. This CDR3 reads CASSSQPPKYGYTF. The CDR3 nucleotides read TGTGCCAGCAGTTCCCAACCTCCGAAATATGGCTACACCTTC.

The J gene is TRBJ1-2, the V gene TRBV6-6, with D possibly TRBD1 on 6 matching bases. CDR1 and CDR2 (germline): MNHNY, SVGAGI (reference sequence). Trimming stripped 5 bases from V and 6 bases from J, with 10 bases between. The CDR3 sequence is 12 residues long. CDR3 DNA sequence: TGTGCCAGCAGTGCCTACAGGGATGGCTACACCTTC. It encodes CASSAYRDGYTF.

The gene calls are TRBV29-1 and TRBJ1-2, with TRBD1 as a possible D gene (5 bases). Trimming removed 6 bases at V and 6 bases at J, with 17 bases between. The length of the CDR3 is 13 residues. Germline values: CDR1 SQVTM, CDR2 ANQGSEA. The CDR3 DNA is TGCAGCGTGGGACGGGGAGGGTCGGATGGCTACACCTTC. Residues: CSVGRGGSDGYTF.

V gene TRBV12-3 or TRBV12-4 combines with J gene TRBJ2-2; D perhaps matches TRBD1 (5 bases). With 6 bases removed from V and 2 bases from J, the gap between germline ends came to 10 bases. The CDR3 runs to 14 residues. CDR3 nucleotides: TGTGCCAGCAGGAGACAGCTAAACACCGGGGAGCTGTTTTTT. Its translation is CASRRQLNTGELFF.

The rearrangement links TRBV7-8 to TRBJ1-2, with D perhaps TRBD1 (6 bases). Between the trimmed V and J ends, which lost 4 bases and 6 bases, there was a span of 9 bases. The CDR3 extends over 12 amino acids. The germline CDR1 and CDR2 sequences are SGHVS and FQNEAQ. CDR3 coding DNA: TGTGCCAGCAGCTACAAGGGGGATGGCTACACCTTC. This translates into CASSYKGDGYTF.

As DNA, the CDR3 is TGCGCCAGCAGCCCAGAAGGGGTCCTGAGCAATCAGCCCCAGCATTTT. Amino acid sequence: CASSPEGVLSNQPQHF. The rearrangement links TRBV4-1 to TRBJ1-5; a weak D match, TRBD1 (5 bases). The CDR3 sequence is 16 residues long. Germline values: CDR1 MGHRA, CDR2 YSYEKL. Trimming took off 4 bases at V and 1 base at J, with 14 bases between the two ends.

This rearrangement joins TRBV6-5 to TRBJ2-1; D is uncertain. Germline V gene lookup returns CDR1 MNHEY and CDR2 SVGAGI. V shed 6 bases and J shed 8 bases, with 11 bases lying between them. The CDR3 runs 12 residues. CDR3 amino acids: CASSSYSYEQFF. For the CDR3, the DNA is TGTGCCAGCAGCTCCTATAGCTATGAGCAGTTCTTC.

The genes are TRBV20-1 and TRBJ2-5; TRBD1 is a possible D gene (5 bases). Trimming pared 0 bases from V and 2 bases from J, leaving 7 bases between. Germline V gene lookup returns CDR1 DFQATT and CDR2 SNEGSKA (reference sequence). This CDR3 region has 13 residues. The CDR3 DNA is TGCAGTGCTAGAGATCGACAGCAAGAGACCCAGTACTTC. Residues: CSARDRQQETQYF.

The chain has TRBV30 and TRBJ2-3; D is possibly TRBD1 or TRBD2 (5 bases each). This CDR3 region has 14 residues. The germline V gene encodes CDR1 GTSNPN and CDR2 SVGIG (reference sequence). Trimming shortened V by 4 bases and J by 0 bases, and 11 bases separated the two germline ends. CDR3: CAWNPGASTDTQYF. DNA of the CDR3: TGTGCCTGGAACCCCGGGGCTAGCACAGATACGCAGTATTTT.

The chain employs TRBV7-9 and TRBJ2-3; D gene uncertain. Trimming stripped 4 bases from V and 1 base from J, with 9 bases between. The CDR3 covers 14 residues. The germline gives CDR1 SEHNR, CDR2 FQNEAQ (reference sequence). CDR3 residues: CASSSARGTDTQYF. CDR3 in DNA: TGTGCCAGCAGCTCGGCTAGGGGCACAGATACGCAGTATTTT. The complete variable domain, with remaining parts taken from reference TRBV7-9 and TRBJ2-3, reads DTGVSQNPRHKITKRGQNVTFRCDPISEHNRLYWYRQTLGQGPEFLTYFQNEAQLEKSRLLSDRFSAERPKGSFSTLEIQRTEQGDSAMYLCASSSARGTDTQYFGPGTRLTVL.

This clonotype was seen more than once but under ten times. CDR3 coding DNA: TGCAGCGTTGACAGCTTGAACACTGAAGCTTTCTTT. It encodes CSVDSLNTEAFF. The chain is built from TRBV29-1 and TRBJ1-1; the D is unclear. Germline-derived CDR1 and CDR2 are SQVTM and ANQGSEA. V was cut by 3 bases and J by 0 bases, with 5 bases left in between. The CDR3 totals 12 residues.

This clonotype was counted between two and nine times. The chain recombines TRBV5-5 with TRBJ2-1; a possible D gene is TRBD2 (6 bases). Germline assignment: CDR1 SGHKS and CDR2 YYEKEE (reference sequence). This CDR3 comprises 12 residues. Trimming stripped 7 bases from V and 8 bases from J, with 13 bases between. The chain's CDR3 is CASLSRRDEQFF. CDR3 coding DNA: TGTGCCAGCTTGTCTCGGAGGGATGAGCAGTTCTTC.

This clonotype was found a few times. This chain connects TRBV3-1 to TRBJ2-3; 9 nucleotides match TRBD2. The ends lost 5 bases at V and 4 bases at J; junction bases unmatched: 7. This CDR3 is 15 amino acids long. Germline V gene lookup returns CDR1 LGHDT and CDR2 YNNKEL (reference sequence). CDR3 sequence reads: CASSSGTSSADTQYF. The DNA for the CDR3 is TGTGCCAGCAGCTCGGGGACTAGCAGCGCAGATACGCAGTATTTT.

V is TRBV6-5 and J is TRBJ2-7, with D possibly matching TRBD2 (5 bases). V was clipped by 2 bases and J by 3 bases, with 14 bases between them. This CDR3 comprises 15 residues. Looked up from germline, CDR1 is MNHEY and CDR2 is SVGAGI. The CDR3 sequence is CASSYTLARVYEQYF. Written as DNA, the CDR3 is TGTGCCAGCAGTTACACTCTAGCACGGGTCTACGAGCAGTACTTC.

This chain uses TRBV3-1 with TRBJ2-1, with D tentatively TRBD1 (7 bases). V was pared by 5 bases and J by 5 bases, with 16 bases between. The CDR3 sequence is 15 residues long. Germline assignment: CDR1 LGHDT and CDR2 YNNKEL (reference sequence). CDR3 residues: CASSEVQGEDNEQFF. CDR3 DNA sequence: TGTGCCAGCAGCGAAGTTCAGGGGGAGGACAATGAGCAGTTCTTC.

This clonotype occurred a few times. The V gene is TRBV20-1, the J gene TRBJ1-1; 7 nucleotides agree with TRBD1. The junction had 12 bases not matched to a gene; V was cut back by 0 bases and J by 8 bases. This CDR3 is 15 amino acids long. The germline gives CDR1 DFQATT, CDR2 SNEGSKA (reference sequence). This chain's CDR3 is CSARDWDSPTYEAFF. CDR3 DNA sequence: TGCAGTGCTAGAGACTGGGACAGCCCGACCTACGAAGCTTTCTTT.

The chain links TRBV10-3 to TRBJ1-6; D might be TRBD1 (5 bases). The CDR3 is made up of 14 amino acids. The germline CDR1 and CDR2 sequences are ENHRY and SYGVKD. With 4 bases removed from V and 6 bases from J, the gap between germline ends came to 10 bases. The CDR3: CAISVGPSNSPLHF. CDR3 DNA sequence: TGTGCCATCAGTGTGGGACCGAGTAATTCACCCCTCCACTTT.